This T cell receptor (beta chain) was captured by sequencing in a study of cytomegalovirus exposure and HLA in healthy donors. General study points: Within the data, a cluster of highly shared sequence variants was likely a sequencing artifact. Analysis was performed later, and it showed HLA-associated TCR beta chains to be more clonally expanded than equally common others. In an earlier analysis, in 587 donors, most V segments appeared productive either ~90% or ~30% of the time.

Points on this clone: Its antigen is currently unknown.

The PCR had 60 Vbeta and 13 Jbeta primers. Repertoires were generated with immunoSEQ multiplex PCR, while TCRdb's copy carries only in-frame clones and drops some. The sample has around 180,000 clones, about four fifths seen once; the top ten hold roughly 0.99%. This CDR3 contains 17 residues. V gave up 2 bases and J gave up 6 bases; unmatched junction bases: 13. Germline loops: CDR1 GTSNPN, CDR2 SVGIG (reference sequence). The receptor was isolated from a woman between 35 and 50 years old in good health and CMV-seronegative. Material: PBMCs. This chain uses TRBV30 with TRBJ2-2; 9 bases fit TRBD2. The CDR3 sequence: CAWSPPGLALRAGELFF. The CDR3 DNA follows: TGTGCCTGGAGTCCACCGGGACTAGCTTTACGAGCCGGGGAGCTGTTTTTT.